This TCR beta chain was captured by sequencing in a study of post-analysis software for immune sequencing data. Tagging with unique molecular identifiers was a feature of the TCR beta cDNA libraries. One entry per CDR3 protein results from TCRdb running MiXCR on the PCR reads. Counted here are more than 350,000 distinct CDR3 sequences, 30% to 40% occurring once; the ten biggest clones make up less than 8%. Worth noting for this clonotype: Its antigen is still unknown.

The CDR3 spans 13 residues. CDR1 and CDR2 from the germline V gene are ENHRY and SYGVKD. Overall study results and limits: With TRBV5-6, TRBV5-1 and TRBV20-1 included, 5 or 6 TRBV segments were more frequent in patients than in controls. The study found significantly lower normalized Chao1 diversity in multiple sclerosis patients than in controls.

V usage is TRBV10-3 and J usage is TRBJ2-5; D is undetermined. The tail of the sequence fits TRBJ2-7 better, so the J call may be wrong. This clonotype was obtained from a girl aged 2-10 years with multiple sclerosis. The sequenced sample consisted of blood. The CDR3 nucleotides read TGTGCCATCAGGGACCCGAGTCCTCTCGAGCAGTACTTC. It yields the protein CAIRDPSPLEQYF.